The 5 T cell receptor beta chains listed next were all sequenced from one sample in a study of cytomegalovirus exposure and HLA in healthy donors (dated by TCRdb to 2016 to 2017). Library method: the immunoSEQ multiplex PCR assay. The multiplex PCR relied on a mix of 60 forward primers for TCR Vbeta segments and 13 reverse primers for TCR Jbeta segments. The table was pulled from immuneACCESS by TCRdb, which kept in-frame rearrangements only. Such tables lose some clones; where checked, under half of the loss comes from unresolved V genes, and the rest has no known cause. In all, the sample holds some 200,000 clones, and 75% to 85% of those were seen once. The ten largest make up around 0.38% of the sample. Sequencing input: PBMCs. These receptors originate from a male donor in good health and CMV-seropositive.

The chain couples TRBV6-6 to TRBJ1-1; tentative D call: TRBD1 (5 bases). CDR1 is MNHNY, CDR2 SVGAGI, per germline (reference sequence). This CDR3 spans 13 amino acids. Trimming took off 6 bases at V and 6 bases at J, with 14 bases between the two ends. The CDR3, as DNA: TGTGCCAGCAGAAATAGGCAGGGCGCTGAAGCTTTCTTT. Translating gives CASRNRQGAEAFF.

This chain joins TRBV7-2 and TRBJ2-3; D possibly corresponds to TRBD2 (7 bases). The germline gives CDR1 SGHTA, CDR2 FQGNSA. This CDR3 spans 15 amino acids. The germline V and J ends were trimmed by 6 bases and 2 bases, with 15 bases remaining between them. The CDR3 reads CASSTRGPYTDTQYF. The DNA of the CDR3 is TGTGCCAGCAGTACGCGGGGGCCGTACACAGATACGCAGTATTTT.

A few counts support this clone. V is TRBV19 and J is TRBJ2-5; the D gene is possibly TRBD2 (7 bases). CDR3 length: 16 amino acids. V dropped 1 base and J dropped 2 bases, with 14 bases sitting between them. Germline lookup yields CDR1 LNHDA and CDR2 SQIVND (reference sequence). The CDR3 protein is CASSIGGGFTQETQYF. The DNA for the CDR3 is TGTGCCAGTAGTATAGGGGGGGGCTTCACACAAGAGACCCAGTACTTC.

The rearrangement joins TRBV5-4 to TRBJ2-1, with 8 bases matching TRBD2. Losses at the gene ends were 4 bases for V and 6 bases for J; bases not matched to a gene: 9. In germline, CDR1 is SGHNT, CDR2 YYREEE (reference sequence). The CDR3 is 15 amino acids. The CDR3 here is CASSPSRGVGNEQFF. The CDR3 DNA sequence: TGTGCCAGCAGCCCCTCGCGGGGGGTAGGCAATGAGCAGTTCTTC.

The rearrangement uses TRBV5-4 and TRBJ2-3; 11 bases line up with TRBD2. The CDR3 is 19 residues long. Germline V gene lookup returns CDR1 SGHNT and CDR2 YYREEE (reference sequence). J gave up 0 bases and V 2 bases, and 11 bases lay outside the gene matches. The CDR3 region has the DNA TGTGCCAGCAGCTTTGTGGGACTAGCGGAAGGGCCTAGCACAGATACGCAGTATTTT. The encoded protein is CASSFVGLAEGPSTDTQYF.